Sequencing of this T cell receptor (beta chain) was carried out in a study of early T cells in non-severe SARS-CoV-2 infection. This CDR3 has 14 residues. Germline values: CDR1 MNHEY, CDR2 SVGEGT. V was pared by 7 bases and J by 3 bases, with 15 bases between. This clonotype was counted a few times. Individual cDNA molecules were tagged with unique molecular identifiers. TCRdb fed the 5' RACE reads into MiXCR, producing one record per CDR3 protein. The data contain around 75,000 distinct CDR3 sequences, around a tenth of them singletons. Sequencing was performed on whole blood. The sequence was collected from an adult who was a healthcare worker with PCR-confirmed SARS-CoV-2 infection or an uninfected control (not recorded which). The gene calls are TRBV6-2 or TRBV6-3 and TRBJ2-5, with D perhaps TRBD2 (6 bases). CDR3 DNA sequence: TGTGCCAGCACCCGAGGAGGAGGGGAAGAGACCCAGTACTTC. This encodes CASTRGGGEETQYF.